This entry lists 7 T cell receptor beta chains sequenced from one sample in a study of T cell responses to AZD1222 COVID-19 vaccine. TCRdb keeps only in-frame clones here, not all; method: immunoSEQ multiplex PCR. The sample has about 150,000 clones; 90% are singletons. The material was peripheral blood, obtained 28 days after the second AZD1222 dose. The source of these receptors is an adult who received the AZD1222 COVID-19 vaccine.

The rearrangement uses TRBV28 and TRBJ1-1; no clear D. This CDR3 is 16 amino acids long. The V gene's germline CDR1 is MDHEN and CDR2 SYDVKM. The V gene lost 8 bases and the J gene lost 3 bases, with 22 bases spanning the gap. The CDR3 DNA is TGTGCCAGCCGGACTGGCGGGGTGGGAATGGACACTGAAGCTTTCTTT. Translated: CASRTGGVGMDTEAFF.

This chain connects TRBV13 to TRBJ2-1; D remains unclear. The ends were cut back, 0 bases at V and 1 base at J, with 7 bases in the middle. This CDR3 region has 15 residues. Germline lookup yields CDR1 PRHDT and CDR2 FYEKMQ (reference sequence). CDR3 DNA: TGTGCCAGCAGCTTAGGAAGTATTTCCTACAATGAGCAGTTCTTC. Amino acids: CASSLGSISYNEQFF.

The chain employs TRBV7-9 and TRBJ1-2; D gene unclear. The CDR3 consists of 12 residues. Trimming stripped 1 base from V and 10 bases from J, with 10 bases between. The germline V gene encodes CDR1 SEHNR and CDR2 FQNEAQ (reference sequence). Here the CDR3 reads CASSLEVGFYTF. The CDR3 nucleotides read TGTGCCAGCAGCTTAGAGGTCGGGTTCTACACCTTC.

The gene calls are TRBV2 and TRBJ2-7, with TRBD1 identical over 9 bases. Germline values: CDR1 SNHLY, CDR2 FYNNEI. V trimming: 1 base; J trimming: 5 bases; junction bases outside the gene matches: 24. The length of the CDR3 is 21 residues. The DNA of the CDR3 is TGTGCCAGCAGTGAAGGGATAAACCGGCTTTGGGCCAACAGGGGGCTGAACGAGCAGTACTTC. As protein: CASSEGINRLWANRGLNEQYF.

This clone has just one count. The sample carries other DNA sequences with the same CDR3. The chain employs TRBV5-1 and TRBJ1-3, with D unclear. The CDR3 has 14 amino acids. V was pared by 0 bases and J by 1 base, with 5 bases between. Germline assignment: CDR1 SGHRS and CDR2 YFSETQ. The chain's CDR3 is CASSLAGSGNTIYF. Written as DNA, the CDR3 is TGCGCCAGCAGCTTGGCAGGATCTGGAAACACCATATATTTT.

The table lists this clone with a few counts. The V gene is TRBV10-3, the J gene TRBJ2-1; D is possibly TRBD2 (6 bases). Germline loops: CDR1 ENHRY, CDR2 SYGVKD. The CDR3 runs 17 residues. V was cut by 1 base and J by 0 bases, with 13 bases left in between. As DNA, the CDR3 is TGTGCCATCAGTGAGTATCGCGGGGCTATCTCCTACAATGAGCAGTTCTTC. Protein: CAISEYRGAISYNEQFF.

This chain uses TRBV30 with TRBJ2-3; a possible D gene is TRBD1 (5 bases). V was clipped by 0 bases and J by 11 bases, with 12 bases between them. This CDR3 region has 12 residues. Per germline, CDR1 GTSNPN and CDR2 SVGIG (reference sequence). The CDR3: CAWSVLQGQQYF. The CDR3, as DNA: TGTGCCTGGAGTGTACTGCAGGGCCAGCAGTATTTT.